This TCR beta chain was retrieved from a study of blood T cell repertoires in COVID-19. Across the whole study: Both acute and convalescent COVID-19 samples were obtained from the United States, Italy and Spain. PBMCs, B-cell-depleted T cells, or T cells provided the cDNA or gDNA that made up the material.

The CDR3 contains 16 residues. Germline V gives CDR1 KGHSY, CDR2 FQNENV. Trimming cost V 0 bases and J 2 bases; bases outside gene matches: 4. Original data processing: Estimation of nucleated cell counts relied on the amplification of reference gene primers. Data came from immunoSEQ multiplex PCR; TCRdb stores just in-frame clones and leaves some out. V, J and clone size reflect that table, while D and trimming were determined from the DNA. The top ten clones hold approximately 4% of a sample with under 350,000 clones, around 86% of them seen once. Cohort placement rested on clinical history that participants reported themselves.

The sequence derives from a woman aged 35 to 49 with acute COVID-19. Sequencing was done on a sample of PBMCs or T cells enriched from blood (not recorded which). The chain uses TRBV16 and TRBJ2-4; TRBD1 matches 7 bases. The DNA of the CDR3 is TGTGCCAGCAGCCAATCGGGGACAGCTACCAAAAACATTCAGTACTTC. Protein: CASSQSGTATKNIQYF.